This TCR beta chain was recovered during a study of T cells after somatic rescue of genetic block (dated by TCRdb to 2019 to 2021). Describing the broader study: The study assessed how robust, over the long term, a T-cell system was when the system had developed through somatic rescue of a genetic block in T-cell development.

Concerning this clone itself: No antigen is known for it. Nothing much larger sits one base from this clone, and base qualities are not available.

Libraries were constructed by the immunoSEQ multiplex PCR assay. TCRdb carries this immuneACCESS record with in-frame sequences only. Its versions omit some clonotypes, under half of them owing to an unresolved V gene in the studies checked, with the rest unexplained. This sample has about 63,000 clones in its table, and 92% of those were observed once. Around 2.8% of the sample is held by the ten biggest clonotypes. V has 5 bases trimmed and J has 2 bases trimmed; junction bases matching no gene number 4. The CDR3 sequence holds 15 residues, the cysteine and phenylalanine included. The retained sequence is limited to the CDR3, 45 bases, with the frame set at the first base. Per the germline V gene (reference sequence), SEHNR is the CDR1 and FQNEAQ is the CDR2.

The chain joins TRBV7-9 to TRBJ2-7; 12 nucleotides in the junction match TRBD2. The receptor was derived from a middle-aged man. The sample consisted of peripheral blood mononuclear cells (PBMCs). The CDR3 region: CASSETSGSTYEQYF. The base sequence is TGTGCCAGCAGCGAGACTAGCGGGAGCACCTACGAGCAGTACTTC. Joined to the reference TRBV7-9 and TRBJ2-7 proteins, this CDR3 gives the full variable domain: DTGVSQNPRHKITKRGQNVTFRCDPISEHNRLYWYRQTLGQGPEFLTYFQNEAQLEKSRLLSDRFSAERPKGSFSTLEIQRTEQGDSAMYLCASSETSGSTYEQYFGPGTRLTVT.